This T cell receptor beta chain was identified during a study of regulatory T cells in long-lasting Graves disease. In the study overall: The criterion for persistent Graves' disease was over 5 years of antithyroid drugs with positive TSH receptor antibodies.

Study outcomes and limitations: Investigators studied peripheral blood only, not thyroid tissue. A limited number of samples was an acknowledged limitation.

This sample's time point: persistent/refractory GD, antithyroid drugs over 5 years with positive TRAb. Following extraction of RNA from PBMCs, that RNA was used to make the TCR library. For TCR beta, libraries came from iRepertoire HTBI primers and Arm-PCR of CDR3 regions. TCRdb used MiXCR to reprocess the multiplex PCR reads, holding one entry per CDR3 protein. The sample contains hundreds of thousands of distinct CDR3 sequences, about 20% of which appear only once. As regards this clonotype: The antigen remains unidentified.

The receptor's source is a female donor with Graves disease. The sequences come from peripheral blood mononuclear cells (PBMCs), collected when the disease was refractory, from a patient treated with antithyroid drugs.

The CDR3 spells CASSFRTGGNTEAFF. CDR3 bases: TGCGCCAGCAGCTTCAGGACAGGGGGGAACACTGAAGCTTTCTTT. This sequence joins TRBV5-1 and TRBJ1-1; 10 bases align to TRBD1. The CDR3 has 15 residues. Germline V gives CDR1 SGHRS, CDR2 YFSETQ. V was pared by 2 bases and J by 1 base, with 2 bases of the junction left unmatched. Based on the CDR3 plus reference TRBV5-1 and TRBJ1-1, the full variable domain is KAGVTQTPRYLIKTRGQQVTLSCSPISGHRSVSWYQQTPGQGLQFLFEYFSETQRNKGNFPGRFSGRQFSNSRSEMNVSTLELGDSALYLCASSFRTGGNTEAFFGQGTRLTVV.